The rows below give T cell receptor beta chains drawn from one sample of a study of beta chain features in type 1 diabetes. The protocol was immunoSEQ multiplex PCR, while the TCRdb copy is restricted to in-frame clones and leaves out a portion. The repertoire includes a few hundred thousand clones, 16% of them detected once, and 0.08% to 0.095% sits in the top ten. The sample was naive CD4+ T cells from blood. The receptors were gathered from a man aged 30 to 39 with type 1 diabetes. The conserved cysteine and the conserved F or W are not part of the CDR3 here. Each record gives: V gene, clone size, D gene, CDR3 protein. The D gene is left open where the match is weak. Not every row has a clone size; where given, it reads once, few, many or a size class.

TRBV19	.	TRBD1	ASSIPRGSYNEQF
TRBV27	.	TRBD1	ASSWYSGQGQETQY
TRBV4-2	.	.	ASSPSGTSYEQY
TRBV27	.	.	ASSLSAGGIAYEQY
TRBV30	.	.	AWSAGENQPQH
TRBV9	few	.	ASSRDKGTEAF
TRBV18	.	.	ASSPPSESYGYT
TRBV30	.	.	AWSTQETQY
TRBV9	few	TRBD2	ASSVSGGYNEQF
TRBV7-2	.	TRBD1	ASSLTGGDAYEQY
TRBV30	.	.	AWTRWTGRDEQY
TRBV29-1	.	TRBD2	SVSSGANYEQY
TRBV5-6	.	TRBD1	ASSPGQGNYGYT
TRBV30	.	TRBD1	AWSGTGFVNNEKLF
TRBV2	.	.	ASSVLVTDTQY
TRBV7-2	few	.	ASSLAGTREKLF
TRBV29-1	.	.	SGGGGLTDTQY
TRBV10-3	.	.	AISEESPYNEQF
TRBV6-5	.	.	ASSYLGRDDEQF
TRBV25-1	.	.	ASSLGQNTEAF
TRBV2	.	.	ASRLSGNYEQY
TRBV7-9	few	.	ASSLLRQATNEKLF
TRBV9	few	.	ASSLARSFTDTQY
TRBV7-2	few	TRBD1	ASSRDRAQETQY
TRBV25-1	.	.	ASSLYRGNNEQF
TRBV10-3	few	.	AISPKQGGNEKLF
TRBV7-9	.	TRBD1	ASSLADRGTTY
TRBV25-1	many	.	ASSELAAAGYT
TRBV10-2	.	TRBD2	ASSERGGLAGETQY
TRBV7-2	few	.	ASSPLLREQF
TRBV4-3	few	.	ASSQDWTYQETQY
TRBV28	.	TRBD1	ASSSGQSTETQY
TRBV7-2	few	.	ASTGLGANVLT
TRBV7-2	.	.	ASSSTGDANYNEQF
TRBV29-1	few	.	SVEDPSKENQETQY
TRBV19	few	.	ASSIAGHQPQH
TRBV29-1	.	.	SVGNSEQF
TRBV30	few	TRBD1	AWSRDRGGIKNQPQH
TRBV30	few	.	AWSFSGTTNEKLF
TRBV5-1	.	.	ASSLGGDSRKAIQY
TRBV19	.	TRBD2	ASSPLGTTTDTQY
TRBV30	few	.	AWSSGGAPQQF
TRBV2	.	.	ASSVGLNEKLF
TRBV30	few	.	AWSGGSQEKLF
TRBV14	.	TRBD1	ASSLGQVNQPQH
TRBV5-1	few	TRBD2	ASSLGLAGYNNEQF
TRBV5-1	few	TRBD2	ASSGTSGASYEQY
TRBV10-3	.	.	ARSDMGDHEQY
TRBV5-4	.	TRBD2	ASSPSGSTLYEQY
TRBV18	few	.	ASSSRMEPNTEAF
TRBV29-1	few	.	SVERLEETQY
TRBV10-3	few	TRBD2	AIKASGGSSYEQY
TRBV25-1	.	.	ASPPCGEETQY
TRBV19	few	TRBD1	ASSRTGASGANVLT
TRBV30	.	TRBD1	AWSFRGQGANVLT
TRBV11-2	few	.	ASSFGQNTQY
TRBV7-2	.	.	ASSAPGGSLH
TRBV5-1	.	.	ASSPVGINTYEQY
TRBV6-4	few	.	ASSGSRHNEQF